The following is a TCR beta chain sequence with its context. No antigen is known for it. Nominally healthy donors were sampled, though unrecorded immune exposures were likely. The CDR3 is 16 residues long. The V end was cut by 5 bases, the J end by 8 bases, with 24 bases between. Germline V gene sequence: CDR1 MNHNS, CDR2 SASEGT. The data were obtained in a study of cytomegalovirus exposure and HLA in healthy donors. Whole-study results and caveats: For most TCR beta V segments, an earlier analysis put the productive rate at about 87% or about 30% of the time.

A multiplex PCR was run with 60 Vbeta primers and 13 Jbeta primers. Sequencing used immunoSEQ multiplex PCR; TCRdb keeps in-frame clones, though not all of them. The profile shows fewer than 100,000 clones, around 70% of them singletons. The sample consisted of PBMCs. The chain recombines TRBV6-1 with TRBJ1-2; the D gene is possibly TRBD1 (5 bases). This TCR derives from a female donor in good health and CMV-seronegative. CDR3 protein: CASSKGTSPVGRGYTF. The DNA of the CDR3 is TGTGCCAGCAGTAAAGGGACTTCCCCCGTAGGCCGGGGCTACACCTTC.